Listed below are T cell receptor beta chains from one sample, sequenced in a study of cytomegalovirus exposure and HLA in healthy donors. Clones were read by immunoSEQ multiplex PCR, and TCRdb kept only the in-frame ones, dropping some. This sample has about 250,000 clones, with about nine tenths found just once. The material sequenced was PBMCs. Source of these receptors: a girl aged 2 to 9 in good health and CMV-seronegative. Each CDR3 is given with its conserved first and last residue. The D gene is left open where the match is weak. Rows may omit the clone size; those that give it use once, few, many or a size class.

>TRBJ1-1|-|-|TRBV5-7
CASSLEYMNTEAFF
TGTGCCAGCAGCTTGGAATATATGAACACTGAAGCTTTCTTT
>TRBJ2-7|TRBD2|-|TRBV5-8
CASSRSGGSIYEQYF
TGTGCCAGCAGCCGCAGCGGGGGGTCGATCTACGAGCAGTACTTC
>TRBJ2-2|TRBD2|-|TRBV2
CASSPGLAGGPNTGELFF
TGTGCCAGCAGCCCGGGACTAGCGGGGGGGCCGAACACCGGGGAGCTGTTTTTT
>TRBJ2-5|TRBD2|-|TRBV5-4
CASSLQTSGGLQETQYF
TGTGCCAGCAGCTTGCAGACAAGCGGGGGTCTCCAAGAGACCCAGTACTTC
>TRBJ1-5|-|-|TRBV6-6
CASSRDGSNQPQHF
TGTGCCAGCAGTAGAGACGGGAGCAATCAGCCCCAGCATTTT
>TRBJ1-2|-|-|TRBV19
CASSIPLRGFPYGYTF
TGTGCCAGTAGTATACCCCTCAGGGGCTTCCCGTATGGCTACACCTTC
>TRBJ2-5|-|-|TRBV27
CASSPPPLAGPKRAQYF
TGTGCCAGCAGTCCCCCCCCCTTGGCAGGCCCCAAGCGGGCCCAGTACTTC
>TRBJ2-7|-|-|TRBV10-3
CAIRAPPSDEQYF
TGTGCCATCAGAGCCCCTCCTTCGGACGAGCAGTACTTC
>TRBJ2-3|TRBD2|-|TRBV28
CASSSPPGGGSTDTQYF
TGTGCCAGCAGTTCTCCTCCTGGGGGGGGTTCCACAGATACGCAGTATTTT
>TRBJ1-5|-|-|TRBV6-5
CASSYSSGFNQPQHF
TGTGCCAGCAGTTACTCGAGCGGATTCAATCAGCCCCAGCATTTT
>TRBJ2-7|TRBD2|-|TRBV19
CASSWTSGSLYEQYF
TGTGCCAGTAGTTGGACTAGCGGGAGCCTCTACGAGCAGTACTTC
>TRBJ2-1|-|-|TRBV20-1
CSGQLDNEQFF
TGCAGTGGGCAGCTAGACAATGAGCAGTTCTTC
>TRBJ1-2|-|-|TRBV7-9
CASSLQADYGYTF
TGTGCCAGCAGCTTGCAGGCCGACTATGGCTACACCTTC
>TRBJ2-5|TRBD1|-|TRBV4-1
CASSQWTGGQETQYF
TGCGCCAGCAGCCAGTGGACAGGGGGCCAAGAGACCCAGTACTTC
>TRBJ2-2|TRBD1|-|TRBV7-9
CASSPGDRASTGELFF
TGTGCCAGCAGCCCAGGGGACAGGGCTAGCACCGGGGAGCTGTTTTTT
>TRBJ1-1|-|once|TRBV19
CASSIGWGSMNTEAFF
TGTGCCAGTAGTATAGGGTGGGGCAGCATGAACACTGAAGCTTTCTTT
>TRBJ2-3|-|-|TRBV6-5
CASRQGADTQYF
TGTGCCAGCAGACAGGGTGCAGATACGCAGTATTTT
>TRBJ2-7|-|-|TRBV11-2
CASSFGPVSYEQYF
TGTGCCAGCAGCTTCGGTCCGGTATCCTACGAGCAGTACTTC
>TRBJ2-3|TRBD2|-|TRBV19
CATRQAGGSADTQYF
TGTGCCACCAGACAAGCGGGGGGGAGCGCAGATACGCAGTATTTT
>TRBJ2-1|TRBD2|-|TRBV18
CASSPSGPGGNEQFF
TGTGCCAGCTCACCCTCCGGGCCGGGAGGGAATGAGCAGTTCTTC
>TRBJ2-7|-|once|TRBV27
CASSLFLGSSYEQYF
TGTGCCAGCAGTTTATTTCTGGGGAGCTCCTACGAGCAGTACTTC
>TRBJ2-7|TRBD2|-|TRBV2
CASSDLGLAGGPGPEQYF
TGTGCCAGCAGCGACCTCGGACTAGCGGGAGGGCCAGGTCCCGAGCAGTACTTC
>TRBJ1-1|-|once|TRBV7-9
CASSLLGQGNTEAFF
TGTGCCAGCAGCTTATTAGGGCAGGGGAACACTGAAGCTTTCTTT
>TRBJ1-2|-|-|TRBV5-6
CASSLRTTVNIRGYTF
TGTGCCAGCAGCCTGCGGACGACAGTAAATATTCGGGGCTACACCTTC
>TRBJ1-1|-|once|TRBV29-1
CSVPDSSNTEAFF
TGCAGCGTTCCTGACAGCTCGAACACTGAAGCTTTCTTT
>TRBJ1-5|TRBD1|-|TRBV19
CASSIKGAGNQPQHF
TGTGCCAGTAGTATAAAGGGGGCAGGCAATCAGCCCCAGCATTTT
>TRBJ1-1|-|-|TRBV6-5
CASGYMGGVAFF
TGTGCCAGCGGGTACATGGGGGGAGTAGCTTTCTTT
>TRBJ1-5|TRBD1|-|TRBV27
CASSPSSGGVMTQHF
TGTGCCAGCAGTCCCTCCTCAGGGGGAGTTATGACCCAGCATTTT
>TRBJ2-3|-|-|TRBV13
CASSLEGGRTDTQYF
TGTGCCAGCAGCTTAGAGGGCGGGCGCACAGATACGCAGTATTTT
>TRBJ1-2|-|-|TRBV5-4
CASSSSGLFYGYTF
TGTGCCAGCAGCTCATCGGGACTTTTCTATGGCTACACCTTC
>TRBJ2-3|-|-|TRBV9
CASSVAHSSTDTQYF
TGTGCCAGCAGCGTGGCACATTCTAGCACAGATACGCAGTATTTT
>TRBJ2-3|-|-|TRBV18
CASSPLPGLYTSTDTQYF
TGTGCCAGCTCACCACTACCAGGGCTATACACTAGCACAGATACGCAGTATTTT
>TRBJ2-1|TRBD2|-|TRBV11-2
CASSGLAETNNEQFF
TGTGCCAGCAGCGGTCTAGCGGAAACCAACAATGAGCAGTTCTTC
>TRBJ1-1|TRBD1|-|TRBV10-1
CASSRDREAFF
TGCGCCAGCAGTAGGGACAGGGAGGCTTTCTTT
>TRBJ2-4|TRBD1|-|TRBV28
CASSPTGAKNIQYF
TGTGCCAGCAGCCCGACAGGGGCCAAAAACATTCAGTACTTC
>TRBJ1-4|TRBD1|once|TRBV28
CASSFRTGGNEKLFF
TGTGCCAGCAGTTTTCGGACAGGCGGGAATGAAAAACTGTTTTTT
>TRBJ1-4|-|-|TRBV14
CASSQIRGAASTNEKLFF
TGTGCCAGCAGCCAAATTCGGGGGGCGGCATCAACTAATGAAAAACTGTTTTTT
>TRBJ2-1|-|-|TRBV6-6
CASSYGWENEQFF
TGTGCCAGCAGTTACGGGTGGGAGAATGAGCAGTTCTTC
>TRBJ2-7|TRBD2|once|TRBV7-6
CASSLAPGGGRATYEQYF
TGTGCCAGCAGCTTAGCCCCCGGGGGGGGGCGGGCCACTTACGAGCAGTACTTC
>TRBJ2-6|TRBD2|-|TRBV28
CASSPTPGLAGSYSGANVLTF
TGTGCCAGCAGTCCCACTCCCGGACTAGCGGGGAGCTACTCTGGGGCCAACGTCCTGACTTTC
>TRBJ1-5|-|-|TRBV28
CASSLSRPGYNQPQHF
TGTGCCAGCAGTTTATCTCGCCCCGGTTACAATCAGCCCCAGCATTTT
>TRBJ1-5|-|-|TRBV23-1
CASSQSGGRAQPQHF
TGCGCCAGCAGTCAATCTGGAGGAAGAGCTCAGCCCCAGCATTTT
>TRBJ2-4|-|-|TRBV7-2
CASSLKGELQYF
TGTGCCAGCAGCTTAAAGGGAGAGCTTCAGTACTTC
>TRBJ2-3|TRBD2|-|TRBV5-1
CASSPSGSSTDTQYF
TGCGCCAGCAGCCCTAGCGGGAGTAGCACAGATACGCAGTATTTT
>TRBJ2-1|-|-|TRBV29-1
CSGDLRAYNEQFF
TGCAGCGGTGACCTCAGGGCTTACAATGAGCAGTTCTTC
>TRBJ2-7|-|-|TRBV2
CASRDSGLYEQYF
TGTGCCAGCAGAGATAGCGGCCTTTACGAGCAGTACTTC
>TRBJ1-1|TRBD1|-|TRBV18
CASSPPNPGQGYTEAFF
TGTGCCAGCTCACCACCGAATCCAGGACAGGGATACACTGAAGCTTTCTTT
>TRBJ2-1|TRBD2|-|TRBV7-6
CASSLRGVAGTQYNEQFF
TGTGCCAGCAGCCTAAGGGGGGTAGCGGGAACCCAGTACAATGAGCAGTTCTTC
>TRBJ2-3|-|-|TRBV2
CASSPQGDTQYF
TGTGCCAGCAGTCCCCAGGGCGATACGCAGTATTTT
>TRBJ2-1|TRBD2|-|TRBV27
CASSIGLAGGGYEQFF
TGTGCCAGCAGTATTGGACTAGCGGGAGGGGGCTATGAGCAGTTCTTC
>TRBJ1-3|-|-|TRBV27
CASSSSPSGNTIYF
TGTGCCAGCAGTTCCTCTCCCTCTGGAAACACCATATATTTT
>TRBJ2-1|TRBD1|-|TRBV29-1
CSVRGLGPGDEQFF
TGCAGCGTCAGGGGGCTCGGCCCCGGCGATGAGCAGTTCTTC